Sequencing of this T cell receptor beta chain was carried out in a study of T-cell reconstitution after alpha-beta-depleted transplantation in children. There are 16 residues in the CDR3. In germline, CDR1 is LGHNA, CDR2 YNFKEQ. Unmatched junction bases numbered 13, after V lost 1 base and J lost 15 bases. Broader study findings: Some patients' high day-60 TCRbeta diversity was attributed to recipient cells surviving conditioning. T cells produced anew were the main source of T-cell counts and diversity one year after transplant. Reports say that about two months after transplant, the alpha-beta T cells came out of several hundred graft clones that had expanded.

A TCRbeta library incorporating unique molecular identifiers was prepared. From the PCR reads, TCRdb called clonotypes with MiXCR, one entry per CDR3 protein. The repertoire holds about 640,000 distinct CDR3 sequences, with roughly 13% as singletons. This clonotype was observed a few times. Its antigen is still unknown. This TCR was recovered from a male patient between 10 and 17 years old who had a stem cell transplant for acute myeloid leukemia, so the T cells may come from the graft donor. Material: PBMCs, mostly from graft donor cells, obtained 360 days after TCRalphabeta/CD19-depleted stem cell transplant. The chain is built from TRBV4-2 and TRBJ2-1; 12 nucleotides line up with TRBD2. CDR3 DNA sequence: TGTGCCAGCAGCCAAGGACTAGCGGGAGAACGTCCCTCATGGTTCTTC. It encodes CASSQGLAGERPSWFF.